This entry describes one T cell receptor (beta chain). This specimen comes from a study of blood T cell repertoires in COVID-19. The J segment lost 4 bases and the V segment lost 8 bases, leaving 18 bases of the junction unmatched. The CDR3 covers 17 residues. Germline loops: CDR1 MNHEY, CDR2 SMNVEV (reference sequence). Libraries were prepared by immunoSEQ multiplex PCR; TCRdb keeps only in-frame clonotypes and omits some of them. The profile shows about 81,000 clones, approximately 80% of them singletons. This rearrangement joins TRBV27 to TRBJ2-5, with 8 positions matching TRBD2. Specimen: peripheral blood. The receptor was derived from a human donor in a cohort sampled during active COVID-19. For the CDR3, the DNA is TGTGCCAGCCAGGCAGGCCAGGGGTGGCGGGGGGCAGAGACCCAGTACTTC. Protein product: CASQAGQGWRGAETQYF.